This paragraph covers one T cell receptor (beta chain) sequence. What it binds is unknown. The data are from a study of cytomegalovirus exposure and HLA in healthy donors. Study-level findings and limits: Later on, an analysis found that several of the most significant clusters appeared to be linked to common viral pathogens, which included parvovirus B19.

Germline V CDR1 and CDR2: SGHNT, YYREEE (reference sequence). The CDR3 has 14 residues. Deletions cut 2 bases from V and 6 bases from J, with 14 bases between. Primers for the PCR totalled 60 Vbeta and 13 Jbeta. The protocol was immunoSEQ multiplex PCR, while the TCRdb copy is restricted to in-frame clones and leaves out a portion. The data hold about 210,000 clones, with about 83% observed a single time. Material for sequencing was PBMCs. The V gene is TRBV5-4, the J gene TRBJ1-1; perhaps TRBD1 as D (5 bases). This clonotype originated in a man aged 35-49 years in good health and CMV-seropositive. CDR3 sequence reads: CASSFSGTGAEAFF. DNA for the CDR3: TGTGCCAGCAGCTTTTCGGGGACTGGGGCTGAAGCTTTCTTT.